The 17 T cell receptor beta chains below all came from one sample that was sequenced in a study of Graves' ophthalmopathy and Graves' hyperthyroidism. The authors amplified TCR beta CDR3 regions from RNA transcripts. First-round RT-PCR relied on HTBI primers, and a second-round multiplex PCR came next. In TCRdb, the multiplex PCR reads were re-called with MiXCR into one record per CDR3 protein. Here the sample spans over a million distinct CDR3 sequences, around a third being singletons. The sequencing input was peripheral blood or thyroid tissue (not recorded which). These receptor sequences come from an adult man with Graves' hyperthyroidism.

Many counts were recorded for this clonotype. This sequence joins TRBV5-6 and TRBJ2-5; D gene uncertain. Germline CDR1 and CDR2: SGHDT and YYEEEE. CDR3 length: 14 residues. Trimming took 1 base from V and 5 from J, leaving 12 bases between them. CDR3 region: CASSLSTVPETQYF. DNA of the CDR3: TGTGCCAGCAGCTTGTCCACGGTACCGGAGACCCAGTACTTC.

There are a few counts of this clonotype. This chain joins TRBV11-2 and TRBJ2-2; the match to TRBD2 covers 14 bases. The CDR3 covers 18 residues. CDR1 and CDR2 (germline): SGHAT, FQNNGV. The J segment lost 7 bases and the V segment lost 6 bases, leaving 13 bases of the junction unmatched. The CDR3 protein is CASRKPGTSGSMSGELFF. For the CDR3, the DNA is TGTGCCAGCAGAAAACCAGGGACTAGCGGGAGTATGAGCGGGGAGCTGTTTTTT. Based on the CDR3 plus reference TRBV11-2 and TRBJ2-2, the full variable domain is EAGVAQSPRYKIIEKRQSVAFWCNPISGHATLYWYQQILGQGPKLLIQFQNNGVVDDSQLPKDRFSAERLKGVDSTLKIQPAKLEDSAVYLCASRKPGTSGSMSGELFFGEGSRLTVL.

This chain joins TRBV10-2 and TRBJ2-7, with D possibly matching TRBD2 (7 bases). The CDR3 contains 16 residues. Trimming removed 3 bases from V and 0 bases from J, with 15 bases in between. Germline CDR1 WSHSY, CDR2 SAAADI. In nucleotides, the CDR3 is TGCGCCAGCAGTGACGGGGCGGGGGACACCTCCTACGAGCAGTACTTC. The encoded protein is CASSDGAGDTSYEQYF.

The genes are TRBV25-1 and TRBJ1-1, with 9 nucleotides matching TRBD1. This CDR3 region has 15 residues. V lost 5 bases to trimming and J lost 7 bases; unmatched junction nucleotides: 11. Germline CDR1 and CDR2: MGHDK and SYGVNS. CDR3 amino acids: CASSSTGTGFIEAFF. CDR3 DNA sequence: TGTGCCAGCAGTAGCACCGGGACAGGGTTTATTGAAGCTTTCTTT.

The chain joins TRBV20-1 to TRBJ1-5, with D unclear. Germline V gene sequence: CDR1 DFQATT, CDR2 SNEGSKA (reference sequence). The CDR3 is 13 amino acids. V gave up 4 bases and J gave up 3 bases, with 10 bases separating them. The CDR3 sequence: CSAIDQPNQPQHF. CDR3 sequence (DNA): TGCAGTGCTATCGACCAGCCCAATCAGCCCCAGCATTTT.

This clonotype was recorded many times. V is TRBV4-1 and J is TRBJ1-2; the D is unclear. CDR3 length: 12 amino acids. Trimming cost V 0 bases and J 4 bases, with 3 bases left between them. Germline-derived CDR1 and CDR2 are MGHRA and YSYEKL. For the CDR3, the DNA is TGCGCCAGCAGCCAAGATTCCTATGGCTACACCTTC. Translating it yields CASSQDSYGYTF.

This clonotype was picked up many times. The rearrangement joins TRBV20-1 to TRBJ1-6; 7 bases match TRBD1. CDR1 DFQATT and CDR2 SNEGSKA come from the germline V gene (reference sequence). The V segment lost 5 bases and the J segment 12 bases; nucleotides outside the gene matches: 10. This CDR3 has 13 residues. CDR3 DNA sequence: TGCAGTGCTCACCGTACCCAGGGGGAACCCCTCCACTTT. It codes for CSAHRTQGEPLHF.

The chain is built from TRBV10-3 and TRBJ2-7; 13 bases align to TRBD2. This CDR3 is built from 15 residues. Germline values: CDR1 ENHRY, CDR2 SYGVKD. Trimming at V came to 7 bases and at J to 2 bases, leaving 5 bases not matched to a gene. The DNA for the CDR3 is TGTGCCATCAAAGACGGACTAGCGGGAGCCTACGAGCAGTACTTC. This translates into CAIKDGLAGAYEQYF.

The chain recombines TRBV20-1 with TRBJ1-5; 12 bases match TRBD1. The CDR3 runs to 16 residues. The germline V gene has CDR1 DFQATT and CDR2 SNEGSKA (reference sequence). The V and J ends lost 1 base and 3 bases, in that order; junction bases with no gene match: 4. The CDR3: CSARAGTGGDNQPQHF. CDR3 nucleotide sequence: TGCAGTGCTAGAGCCGGGACAGGGGGCGACAATCAGCCCCAGCATTTT.

In regard to this clonotype: This could be a read error, since a much larger clone is one nucleotide away. The rearrangement joins TRBV5-1 to TRBJ1-2, with TRBD1 as a possible D gene (5 bases). The CDR3 is made up of 16 amino acids. Germline loops: CDR1 SGHRS, CDR2 YFSETQ. Trimming took 0 bases from V and 4 from J, leaving 16 bases between them. CDR3 amino acids: CASSLEGSGGSYGYTF. For the CDR3, the DNA is TGCGCCAGCAGCTTGGAGGGGAGCGGCGGTTCCTATGGCTACACCTTC.

At least ten counts were recorded for this clonotype. This rearrangement joins TRBV29-1 to TRBJ1-1; D ambiguous. The V gene lost 4 bases and the J gene lost 6 bases, with 15 bases spanning the gap. Germline V lookup: CDR1 SQVTM, CDR2 ANQGSEA. The CDR3 sequence is 13 residues long. The CDR3 protein is CSVVWGGWAEAFF. The CDR3 DNA reads as TGCAGCGTTGTTTGGGGTGGGTGGGCTGAAGCTTTCTTT.

This chain joins TRBV12-3 or TRBV12-4 and TRBJ2-7, with D possibly TRBD1 on 6 matching bases. The CDR3 is made up of 15 amino acids. V was pared by 4 bases and J by 7 bases, with 20 bases between. The CDR3 sequence: CASSYRGQTVLEQYF. As DNA, the CDR3 is TGTGCCAGCAGTTACCGTGGACAGACCGTTCTTGAGCAGTACTTC.

This clonotype was picked up many times. The V and J genes are TRBV5-6 and TRBJ2-7; D ambiguous. The CDR3 consists of 17 residues. Trimming pared 6 bases from V and 1 base from J, leaving 23 bases between. Per germline, CDR1 SGHDT and CDR2 YYEEEE. CDR3 loop: CASTEWAWTAGSYEQYF. As DNA, the CDR3 is TGTGCCAGCACCGAGTGGGCTTGGACGGCTGGGTCCTACGAGCAGTACTTC.

As concerns this clonotype: Given the absence of the conserved phenylalanine or tryptophan at the CDR3 end, a read error is likely. V is TRBV29-1 and J is TRBJ1-2; D is unclear. V lost 3 bases and J 8 bases, leaving 16 bases between the germline ends. The CDR3 runs to 13 residues. Per the germline V gene, CDR1 is SQVTM and CDR2 is ANQGSEA. CDR3 coding DNA: TGCAGCGTTGACGGAGACGGTGAGAGCGGCTACACCCTC. Translating it yields CSVDGDGESGYTL.

This clonotype was counted ten times or more. The chain links TRBV12-3 or TRBV12-4 to TRBJ1-2; perhaps TRBD1 as D (6 bases). V lost 3 bases and J 4 bases, leaving 12 bases between the germline ends. The CDR3 is 14 amino acids. This CDR3 reads CASSLGGLSYGYTF. The CDR3 DNA follows: TGTGCCAGCAGTTTGGGGGGCTTGTCCTATGGCTACACCTTC.

This clonotype was counted many times. Its ends do not fully match the called genes, so a read error is possible. The V call is TRBV7-2, the J call TRBJ1-2; 10 bases map to TRBD1. Germline CDR1 SGHTA, CDR2 FQGNSA. There are 13 residues in the CDR3. The CDR3 nucleotides read TGCGCCAGCAGCCCGGGACAGGGGAGTGGCTACACCTTC. Its translation: CASSPGQGSGYTF.

This chain connects TRBV20-1 to TRBJ2-7; D gene unclear. The germline CDR1 and CDR2 sequences are DFQATT and SNEGSKA (reference sequence). The CDR3 sequence is 13 residues long. The germline V and J ends were trimmed by 2 bases and 7 bases, with 15 bases remaining between them. CDR3 DNA: TGCAGTGCTAGAAGGACCGAGACCGGGGAGCAGTACTTC. This sequence encodes CSARRTETGEQYF.